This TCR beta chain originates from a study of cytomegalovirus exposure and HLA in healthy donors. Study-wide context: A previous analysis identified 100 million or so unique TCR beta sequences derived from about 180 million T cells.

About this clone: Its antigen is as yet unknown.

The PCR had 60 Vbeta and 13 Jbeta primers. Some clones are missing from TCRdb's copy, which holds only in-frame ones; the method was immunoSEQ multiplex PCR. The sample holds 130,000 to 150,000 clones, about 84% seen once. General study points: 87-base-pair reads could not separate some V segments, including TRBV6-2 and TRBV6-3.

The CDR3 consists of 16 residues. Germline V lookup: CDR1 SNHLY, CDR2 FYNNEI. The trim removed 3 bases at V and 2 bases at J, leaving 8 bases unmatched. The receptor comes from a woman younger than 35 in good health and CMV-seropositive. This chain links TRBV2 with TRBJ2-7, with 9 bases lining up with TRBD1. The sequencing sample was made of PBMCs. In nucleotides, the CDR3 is TGTGCCAGCAGTGATCACGAGTGGACAGGGGCCTACGAGCAGTACTTC. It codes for CASSDHEWTGAYEQYF.